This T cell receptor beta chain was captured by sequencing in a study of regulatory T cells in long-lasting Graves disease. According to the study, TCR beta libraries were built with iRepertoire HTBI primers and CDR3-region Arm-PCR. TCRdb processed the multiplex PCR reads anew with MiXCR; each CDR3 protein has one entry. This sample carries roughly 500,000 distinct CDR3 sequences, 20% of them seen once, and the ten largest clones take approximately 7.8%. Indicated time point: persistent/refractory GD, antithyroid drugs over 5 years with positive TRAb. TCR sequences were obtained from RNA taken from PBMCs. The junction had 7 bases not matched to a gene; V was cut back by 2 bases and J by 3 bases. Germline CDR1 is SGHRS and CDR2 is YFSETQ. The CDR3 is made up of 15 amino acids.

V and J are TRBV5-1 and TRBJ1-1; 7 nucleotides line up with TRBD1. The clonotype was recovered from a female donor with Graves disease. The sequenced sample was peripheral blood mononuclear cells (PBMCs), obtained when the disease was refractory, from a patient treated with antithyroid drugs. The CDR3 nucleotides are TGCGCCAGCAGCTTTTCAGGGGGAGGTCACACTGAAGCTTTCTTT. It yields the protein CASSFSGGGHTEAFF.